The T cell receptor beta chain described here comes from a study of response to subunit inactivated influenza vaccine. MiXCR, applied by TCRdb to the RT-PCR reads, yields one record per CDR3 protein. The sample lists approximately 230,000 distinct CDR3 sequences, about 12% occurring once. CDR1 is SGHDN, CDR2 FVKESK, per germline. The CDR3 covers 12 residues. V shed 1 base and J shed 8 bases, with 8 bases lying between them. This clonotype was counted ten times or more. The material sequenced was non-naive T cells sorted from PBMCs, taken less than 15 days before vaccination. J is TRBJ1-2 and V is TRBV14, with D unresolved. This TCR was recovered from a man over 45 who received an inactivated influenza vaccine. CDR3: CASSQGPTGYTF. The CDR3 DNA reads as TGTGCCAGCAGCCAAGGGCCGACCGGCTACACCTTC.